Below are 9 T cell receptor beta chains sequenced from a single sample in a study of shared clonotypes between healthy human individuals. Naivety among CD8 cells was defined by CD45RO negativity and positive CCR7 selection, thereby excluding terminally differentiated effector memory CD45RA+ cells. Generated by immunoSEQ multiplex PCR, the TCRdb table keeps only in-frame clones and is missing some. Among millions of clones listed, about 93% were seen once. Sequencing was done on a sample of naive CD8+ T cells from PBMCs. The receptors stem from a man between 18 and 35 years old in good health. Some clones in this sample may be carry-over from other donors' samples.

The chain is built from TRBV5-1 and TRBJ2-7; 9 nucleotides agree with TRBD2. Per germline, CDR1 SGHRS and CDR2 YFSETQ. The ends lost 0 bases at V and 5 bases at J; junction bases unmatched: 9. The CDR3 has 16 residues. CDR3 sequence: CASSLGLAGSRNEQYF. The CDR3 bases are TGCGCCAGCAGCTTGGGCCTAGCGGGGTCCAGGAACGAGCAGTACTTC.

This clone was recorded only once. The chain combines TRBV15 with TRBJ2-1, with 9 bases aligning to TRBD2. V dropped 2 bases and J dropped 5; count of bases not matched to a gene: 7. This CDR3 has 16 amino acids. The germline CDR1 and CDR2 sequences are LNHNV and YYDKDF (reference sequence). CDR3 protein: CATSRFKREVDNEQFF. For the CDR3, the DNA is TGTGCCACCAGCAGATTCAAGCGGGAGGTCGACAATGAGCAGTTCTTC. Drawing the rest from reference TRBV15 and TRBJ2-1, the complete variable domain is DAMVIQNPRYQVTQFGKPVTLSCSQTLNHNVMYWYQQKSSQAPKLLFHYYDKDFNNEADTPDNFQSRRPNTSFCFLDIRSPGLGDTAMYLCATSRFKREVDNEQFFGPGTRLTVL.

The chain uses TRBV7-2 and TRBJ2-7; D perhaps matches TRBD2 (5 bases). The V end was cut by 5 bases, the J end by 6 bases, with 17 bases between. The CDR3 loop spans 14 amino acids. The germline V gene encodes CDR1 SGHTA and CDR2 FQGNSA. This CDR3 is CASSPGFPPGEQYF. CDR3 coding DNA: TGTGCCAGCAGCCCGGGATTCCCCCCTGGCGAGCAGTACTTC. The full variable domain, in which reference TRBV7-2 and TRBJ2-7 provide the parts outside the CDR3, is GAGVSQSPSNKVTEKGKDVELRCDPISGHTALYWYRQSLGQGLEFLIYFQGNSAPDKSGLPSDRFSAERTGGSVSTLTIQRTQQEDSAVYLCASSPGFPPGEQYFGPGTRLTVT.

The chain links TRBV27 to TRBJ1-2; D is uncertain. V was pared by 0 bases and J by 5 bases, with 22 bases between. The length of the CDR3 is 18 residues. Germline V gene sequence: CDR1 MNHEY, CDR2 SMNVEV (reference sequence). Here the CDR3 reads CASSLSAKFRAAPYGYTF. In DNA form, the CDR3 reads TGTGCCAGCAGTTTATCGGCGAAATTTAGGGCCGCACCTTATGGCTACACCTTC.

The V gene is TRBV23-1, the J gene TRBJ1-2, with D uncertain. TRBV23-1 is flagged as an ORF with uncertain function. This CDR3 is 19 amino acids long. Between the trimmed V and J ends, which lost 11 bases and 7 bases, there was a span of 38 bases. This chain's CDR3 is CAYPLAIRRAHYPRLGYTF. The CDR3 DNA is TGCGCCTATCCCCTCGCCATCCGGCGGGCCCACTACCCCCGCCTTGGCTACACCTTC.

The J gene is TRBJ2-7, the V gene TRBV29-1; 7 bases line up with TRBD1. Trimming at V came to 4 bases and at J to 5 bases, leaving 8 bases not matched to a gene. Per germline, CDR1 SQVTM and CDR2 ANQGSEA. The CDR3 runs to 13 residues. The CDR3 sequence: CSVATGLNHEQYF. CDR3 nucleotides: TGCAGCGTTGCGACAGGGCTTAATCACGAGCAGTACTTC.

The CDR3 DNA sequence: TGTGCCTCCGACCGAACGGGCACAGATACGCAGTATTTT. It yields the protein CASDRTGTDTQYF. The chain recombines TRBV28 with TRBJ2-3; no clear D. CDR1 is MDHEN and CDR2 is SYDVKM in the germline V gene. V shed 11 bases and J shed 1 base, with 13 bases lying between them. The CDR3 consists of 13 residues.

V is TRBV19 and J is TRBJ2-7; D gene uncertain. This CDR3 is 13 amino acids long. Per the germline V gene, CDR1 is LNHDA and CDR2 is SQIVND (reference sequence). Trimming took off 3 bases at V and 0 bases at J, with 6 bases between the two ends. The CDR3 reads CASSIMNSYEQYF. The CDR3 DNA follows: TGTGCCAGTAGTATTATGAACTCCTACGAGCAGTACTTC.

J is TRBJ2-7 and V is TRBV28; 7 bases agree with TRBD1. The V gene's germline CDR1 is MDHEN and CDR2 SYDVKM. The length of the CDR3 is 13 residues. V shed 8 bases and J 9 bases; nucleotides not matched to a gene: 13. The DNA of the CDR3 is TGTGCCAGCGACGACAGGGACGGGGCCCGGCAGTACTTC. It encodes CASDDRDGARQYF.